A single sample gave rise to the 14 T cell receptor beta chains below, sequenced in a study of T-cell reconstitution after alpha-beta-depleted transplantation in children. Unique molecular identifiers tagged the TCRbeta library. MiXCR, run by TCRdb on the PCR reads, gives a single entry per CDR3 protein. The sample yields fewer than 350,000 distinct CDR3 sequences, 9.5% to 13% seen once. Material: peripheral blood, obtained 180 days after TCRalphabeta/CD19-depleted stem cell transplant. These receptor sequences come from a male patient aged 2-15 years who had a stem cell transplant for chronic granulomatous disease, so the T cells may come from the graft donor.

This clonotype has at least ten counts. The chain links TRBV4-1 to TRBJ2-1; D is unclear. The CDR3 consists of 18 residues. Germline CDR1 is MGHRA and CDR2 is YSYEKL. The V and J ends lost 1 base and 8 bases respectively, with 24 bases between them. CDR3: CASSQGSPRARPPYEQFF. The CDR3 coding sequence is TGCGCCAGCAGCCAAGGATCCCCACGGGCCCGGCCCCCATATGAGCAGTTCTTC.

The chain couples TRBV20-1 to TRBJ2-7, with D possibly matching TRBD2 (5 bases). There are 15 residues in the CDR3. The germline CDR1 and CDR2 sequences are DFQATT and SNEGSKA (reference sequence). Trimming removed 3 bases from V and 2 bases from J, with 17 bases in between. In DNA, the CDR3 is TGCAGTGCTAGGAGTCTGGCGGGCACCCCCTACGAGCAGTACTTC. Translation gives CSARSLAGTPYEQYF.

The sample holds a few counts of this clonotype. The genes are TRBV11-3 and TRBJ2-2; 9 bases line up with TRBD1. The CDR3 consists of 17 residues. After removal of 5 bases from V and 7 bases from J, the junction contained 14 bases not matched to a gene. Looked up from germline, CDR1 is SGHNT and CDR2 is YENEEA. DNA for the CDR3: TGTGCCAGCAGCCCACCCCGGGACAGGGTTTACATCGGGGAGCTGTTTTTT. It translates to CASSPPRDRVYIGELFF.

This clonotype was observed many times. V gene TRBV5-1 combines with J gene TRBJ2-7, with TRBD1 matching over 7 bases. The J segment lost 2 bases and the V segment lost 5 bases, leaving 7 bases of the junction unmatched. CDR1 SGHRS and CDR2 YFSETQ come from the germline V gene. The CDR3 is 14 residues long. The CDR3 here is CASSMEDRTYEQYF. The CDR3 DNA sequence: TGCGCCAGCAGTATGGAGGACAGGACCTACGAGCAGTACTTC. The variable domain in full, with the rest retrieved from reference TRBV5-1 and TRBJ2-7, is KAGVTQTPRYLIKTRGQQVTLSCSPISGHRSVSWYQQTPGQGLQFLFEYFSETQRNKGNFPGRFSGRQFSNSRSEMNVSTLELGDSALYLCASSMEDRTYEQYFGPGTRLTVT.

The J gene is TRBJ2-1, the V gene TRBV3-1, with D hard to call. CDR1 LGHDT and CDR2 YNNKEL come from the germline V gene (reference sequence). The CDR3 covers 14 residues. V lost 1 base, J lost 2 bases, and 6 bases lay in between. The CDR3 loop is CASSQGRPYNEQFF. The DNA for the CDR3 is TGTGCCAGCAGCCAAGGCAGACCCTACAATGAGCAGTTCTTC.

This clonotype appeared many times. V is TRBV12-3 or TRBV12-4 and J is TRBJ1-6; 8 bases map to TRBD1. V trimming: 4 bases; J trimming: 10 bases; junction bases outside the gene matches: 6. The CDR3 loop spans 14 amino acids. The CDR3 coding sequence is TGTGCCAGCAGTTCAGGACAGGGTAGCTCACCCCTCCACTTT. Translation: CASSSGQGSSPLHF.

This clonotype was detected many times. This chain links TRBV7-8 with TRBJ2-2; no definite D call. CDR1 and CDR2 from the germline V gene are SGHVS and FQNEAQ. V was shortened by 2 bases and J by 0 bases, with 10 bases between the two germline ends. The CDR3 has 16 residues. The CDR3 region is CASSLLLDANTGELFF. Written as DNA, the CDR3 is TGTGCCAGCAGCTTATTACTTGACGCGAACACCGGGGAGCTGTTTTTT.

This clonotype was counted ten times or more. This sequence joins TRBV20-1 and TRBJ2-1; D ambiguous. This CDR3 is 14 amino acids long. The ends were cut back, 3 bases at V and 4 bases at J, with 13 bases in the middle. Germline V CDR1 and CDR2: DFQATT, SNEGSKA (reference sequence). The CDR3 reads CSARSPLGYNEQFF. The CDR3 nucleotides are TGCAGTGCTAGGAGCCCTCTGGGATACAATGAGCAGTTCTTC.

This clonotype was recorded many times. The chain recombines TRBV11-2 with TRBJ2-1; 9 bases fit TRBD2. Germline lookup yields CDR1 SGHAT and CDR2 FQNNGV. Trimming cost V 2 bases and J 2 bases; bases outside gene matches: 7. The CDR3 consists of 17 residues. The DNA for the CDR3 is TGTGCCAGCAGCTTATACCCTAGCGGGAATGCCTACAATGAGCAGTTCTTC. Translating gives CASSLYPSGNAYNEQFF.

The genes are TRBV7-2 and TRBJ2-1; D remains ambiguous. The CDR3 consists of 16 residues. Trimming took 1 base from V and 4 from J, leaving 14 bases between them. Looked up from germline, CDR1 is SGHTA and CDR2 is FQGNSA. Here the CDR3 DNA reads TGTGCCAGCAGCTTAGAGGCTCTCCGGATGTACAATGAGCAGTTCTTC. Translation gives CASSLEALRMYNEQFF. Complete variable domain (other parts from reference TRBV7-2 and TRBJ2-1): GAGVSQSPSNKVTEKGKDVELRCDPISGHTALYWYRQSLGQGLEFLIYFQGNSAPDKSGLPSDRFSAERTGGSVSTLTIQRTQQEDSAVYLCASSLEALRMYNEQFFGPGTRLTVL.

The chain combines TRBV5-1 with TRBJ2-3, with D perhaps TRBD1 (6 bases). Germline loops: CDR1 SGHRS, CDR2 YFSETQ. The CDR3 loop spans 15 amino acids. The germline V and J ends were trimmed by 0 bases and 4 bases, with 12 bases remaining between them. CDR3 in amino acids: CASSLDGGVADTQYF. The CDR3 nucleotides are TGCGCCAGCAGCTTGGATGGGGGCGTAGCAGATACGCAGTATTTT.

Comment on this clonotype: The junction departs from the called germline gene at one end, perhaps through a read error. V and J are TRBV5-1 and TRBJ2-1, with 7 bases identical to TRBD1. The CDR3 sequence is 15 residues long. CDR1 is SGHRS, CDR2 YFSETQ, per germline. The CDR3 bases are TGTGCCAGCAGCTTTGCGCCACACAGGGGCGATGAGCAGTTCTTC. This codes for CASSFAPHRGDEQFF.

This clonotype was detected ten times or more. This chain links TRBV6-2 or TRBV6-3 with TRBJ1-3; D is undetermined. Per the germline V gene, CDR1 is MNHEY and CDR2 is SVGEGT. This CDR3 is 14 amino acids long. V shed 7 bases and J shed 2 bases, with 12 bases lying between them. CDR3 sequence (DNA): TGTGCCAGCACCCAGGATTCTACTGGAAACACCATATATTTT. It yields the protein CASTQDSTGNTIYF.

In this sample, this clonotype turned up many times. The chain uses TRBV10-3 and TRBJ2-3; TRBD1 aligns across 8 bases. There are 15 residues in the CDR3. The germline V gene encodes CDR1 ENHRY and CDR2 SYGVKD. J was trimmed by 7 bases and V by 0 bases; bases with no gene match: 6. The CDR3 nucleotides read TGTGCCATCAGTGAGTCGAAGCAGGGGGCACATACGCAGTATTTT. It yields the protein CAISESKQGAHTQYF.